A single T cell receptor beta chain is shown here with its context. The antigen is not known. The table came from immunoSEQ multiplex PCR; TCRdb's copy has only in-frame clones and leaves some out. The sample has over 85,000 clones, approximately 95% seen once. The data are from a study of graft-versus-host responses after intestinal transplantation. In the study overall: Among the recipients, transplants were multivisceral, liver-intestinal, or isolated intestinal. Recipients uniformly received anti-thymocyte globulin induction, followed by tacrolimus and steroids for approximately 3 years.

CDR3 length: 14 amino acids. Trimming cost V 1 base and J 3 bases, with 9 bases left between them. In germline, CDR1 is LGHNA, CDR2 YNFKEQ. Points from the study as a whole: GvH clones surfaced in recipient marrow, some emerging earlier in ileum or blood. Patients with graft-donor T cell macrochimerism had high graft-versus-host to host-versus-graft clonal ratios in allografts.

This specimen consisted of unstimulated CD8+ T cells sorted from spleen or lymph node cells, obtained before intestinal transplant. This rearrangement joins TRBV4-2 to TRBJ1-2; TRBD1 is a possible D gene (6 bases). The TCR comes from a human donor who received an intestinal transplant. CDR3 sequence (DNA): TGTGCCAGCAGCCAAGGAGCAGGGGACTATGGCTACACCTTC. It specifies CASSQGAGDYGYTF.